This record looks at one TCR beta chain sequence and its context. Antigen specificity is unknown. CDR1 is MNHEY, CDR2 SMNVEV, per germline (reference sequence). Trimming pared 5 bases from V and 4 bases from J, leaving 11 bases between. This CDR3 comprises 13 residues. The data are from a study of T-cell memory formation after mild COVID-19. Study-wide background: Largely donor-specific sequence clusters came from a couple of donors. Whole-study results and caveats: Balance between CD4 and CD8 was seen in clones contracting day 15 to 85, and a CD4+ lean was seen in later expanders.

In TCRdb, the 5' RACE reads were re-called with MiXCR into one record per CDR3 protein. The sample consists of hundreds of thousands of distinct CDR3 sequences, 8% to 10% of them appearing once. The chain recombines TRBV27 with TRBJ1-1; the D is unclear. The TCR was taken from a young man who had mild COVID-19 (a few samples of this study predate the infection). Cell type and time point are not known. The sample taken for sequencing was PBMCs or a T cell subset sorted from them (not recorded which). The CDR3 is CASSPPHPTEAFF. In DNA form, the CDR3 reads TGTGCCAGCAGTCCCCCCCACCCCACTGAAGCTTTCTTT.